One and the same sample provided the 25 T cell receptor beta chains below, sequenced in a study of T-cell reconstitution after alpha-beta-depleted transplantation in children. Preparation of the TCRbeta library used unique molecular identifiers. Each CDR3 protein is one row after TCRdb ran MiXCR on the PCR reads. The sample has approximately 300,000 distinct CDR3 sequences; around 10% are singletons. The sample was peripheral blood, taken 180 days after TCRalphabeta/CD19-depleted stem cell transplant. Receptor source: a male patient between 2 and 15 years old who had a stem cell transplant for chronic granulomatous disease, so the T cells may come from the graft donor.

This clonotype was detected ten times or more. The chain has TRBV7-2 and TRBJ2-5; the D is unclear. V lost 5 bases to trimming and J lost 10 bases, with 14 bases between them. CDR1 is SGHTA, CDR2 FQGNSA, per germline. This CDR3 is built from 12 residues. The CDR3 loop reads CASSLPKSIQYF. The CDR3 DNA reads TGTGCCAGCAGCCTACCTAAGTCGATCCAGTACTTC.

Many counts were recorded for this clonotype. Here the CDR3 reads CASSHSGGRALDEQFF. The CDR3, as DNA: TGTGCCAGCAGTCACTCGGGCGGGAGGGCCCTCGATGAGCAGTTCTTC. The rearrangement uses TRBV27 and TRBJ2-1; TRBD2 matches at 9 bases. V shed 5 bases, J shed 8 bases, and the junction held 13 bases outside the gene matches. Germline V gene lookup returns CDR1 MNHEY and CDR2 SMNVEV (reference sequence). This CDR3 has 16 amino acids.

Worth noting for this clonotype: This may be a read error: a much more frequent sequence differs by one nucleotide. The chain uses TRBV7-8 and TRBJ2-2, with 8 bases lining up with TRBD1. Germline CDR1 SGHVS, CDR2 FQNEAQ. J was trimmed by 1 base and V by 10 bases; bases with no gene match: 8. The CDR3 sequence is 15 residues long. This CDR3 is CAISYRGKNTGELFF. The CDR3 DNA is TGTGCCATCAGTTACAGGGGGAAGAACACCGGGGAGCTGTTTTTT.

This clonotype has ten or more counts. The V and J genes are TRBV29-1 and TRBJ2-1; no definite D call. This CDR3 spans 12 amino acids. Germline CDR1 reads SQVTM; CDR2 reads ANQGSEA. V lost 8 bases and J lost 4, with 12 bases in between. CDR3 sequence reads: CSSKPEYNEQFF. The CDR3 coding sequence is TGCAGCTCTAAACCCGAATACAATGAGCAGTTCTTC.

This clonotype has at least ten counts. The chain has TRBV3-1 and TRBJ2-3; TRBD1 or TRBD2 may be the D gene (6 bases each). CDR1 LGHDT and CDR2 YNNKEL come from the germline V gene (reference sequence). V lost 4 bases to trimming and J lost 6 bases, with 14 bases between them. The CDR3 loop spans 14 amino acids. The CDR3 DNA sequence: TGTGCCAGCAGCCCCCAAGGGGGGCTCGATACGCAGTATTTT. Its translation is CASSPQGGLDTQYF.

This clonotype was counted at least ten times. The germline gene is not matched at one end of the junction; a read error may be the cause. The chain carries TRBV7-7 and TRBJ2-3; 12 nucleotides agree with TRBD2. Germline V CDR1 and CDR2: SSHAT, FNYEAQ (reference sequence). There are 15 residues in the CDR3. CDR3 sequence (DNA): TGTGCTAGCAGCTCGGGACTAGCGGGCCAGAATACGCAGTATTTT. It is translated as CASSSGLAGQNTQYF.

In the case of this clonotype: This clone may be a read error of a much larger clone one base away. The chain couples TRBV4-3 to TRBJ2-7; D ambiguous. The V gene's germline CDR1 is LGHNA and CDR2 YSLEER. V was trimmed by 3 bases and J by 6 bases, leaving 12 bases between them. The CDR3 contains 13 residues. The CDR3 reads CASSQGGNSEQYF. The CDR3 DNA sequence: TGCGCCAGCAGCCAGGGCGGAAACTCCGAGCAGTACTTC.

This clonotype appeared many times. This rearrangement joins TRBV5-1 to TRBJ2-6, with unresolved D. CDR1 SGHRS and CDR2 YFSETQ come from the germline V gene. Trimming took 1 base from V and 0 from J, leaving 5 bases between them. There are 15 residues in the CDR3. The CDR3: CASSLPLSGANVLTF. The CDR3 DNA is TGCGCCAGCAGCTTGCCCCTCTCTGGGGCCAACGTCCTGACTTTC.

This clonotype came up many times. The genes are TRBV5-1 and TRBJ1-5; no reliable D call. The CDR3 covers 18 residues. Germline CDR1 and CDR2: SGHRS and YFSETQ. V was trimmed by 0 bases and J by 4 bases, leaving 20 bases between them. The CDR3 nucleotides are TGCGCCAGCAGCTTGGGCCCCCGGCAGGCGTTTCCAAATCAGCCCCAGCATTTT. Translating it yields CASSLGPRQAFPNQPQHF.

This rearrangement joins TRBV19 to TRBJ2-7; D not resolved. The V end was cut by 3 bases, the J end by 2 bases, with 8 bases between. The CDR3 covers 13 residues. Germline V lookup: CDR1 LNHDA, CDR2 SQIVND (reference sequence). The CDR3 loop is CASSMGAAYEQYF. CDR3 sequence (DNA): TGTGCCAGTAGTATGGGCGCAGCCTACGAGCAGTACTTC.

In this sample, this clonotype turned up many times. The chain combines TRBV2 with TRBJ2-2, with D hard to call. The CDR3 runs to 12 residues. Germline assignment: CDR1 SNHLY and CDR2 FYNNEI. The V end lost 5 bases, the J end lost 6 bases, and 7 bases lay between the germline ends. The DNA of the CDR3 is TGTGCCAGCAGTACCGGCCCCGGGGAGCTGTTTTTT. Translation: CASSTGPGELFF. Filled out from reference TRBV2 and TRBJ2-2, the complete variable domain reads EPEVTQTPSHQVTQMGQEVILRCVPISNHLYFYWYRQILGQKVEFLVSFYNNEISEKSEIFDDQFSVERPDGSNFTLKIRSTKLEDSAMYFCASSTGPGELFFGEGSRLTVL.

This clonotype was seen at least ten times. The chain carries TRBV20-1 and TRBJ1-2; D gene ambiguous. There are 16 residues in the CDR3. Per germline, CDR1 DFQATT and CDR2 SNEGSKA (reference sequence). V dropped 2 bases and J dropped 2 bases, with 18 bases sitting between them. CDR3 in DNA: TGCAGTGCTAGACAAATGGGCGGGATGGGAAACTATGGCTACACCTTC. Translating it yields CSARQMGGMGNYGYTF.

The chain links TRBV5-4 to TRBJ2-5; TRBD2 matches 8 bases. CDR1 is SGHNT, CDR2 YYREEE, per germline (reference sequence). This CDR3 is 15 amino acids long. V was pared by 5 bases and J by 2 bases, with 8 bases of the junction left unmatched. The CDR3 loop reads CASSSWASGQETQYF. The CDR3, as DNA: TGTGCCAGCAGTTCGTGGGCTAGCGGGCAAGAGACCCAGTACTTC.

This clonotype was seen many times. The chain has TRBV6-5 and TRBJ1-1; D not resolved. CDR1 and CDR2 (germline): MNHEY, SVGAGI. CDR3 length: 15 residues. V dropped 0 bases and J dropped 3 bases, with 11 bases sitting between them. For the CDR3, the DNA is TGTGCCAGCAGTTACTCGAGGGCATACGACACTGAAGCTTTCTTT. Protein sequence: CASSYSRAYDTEAFF.

The sample holds many counts of this clonotype. V gene TRBV5-1 combines with J gene TRBJ2-3, with TRBD2 matching 12 bases. This CDR3 is built from 15 residues. CDR1 SGHRS and CDR2 YFSETQ come from the germline V gene. J gave up 5 bases and V 1 base, and 2 bases lay outside the gene matches. CDR3 loop: CASSLPSGGEDTQYF. Written as DNA, the CDR3 is TGCGCCAGCAGCTTGCCTAGCGGGGGGGAAGATACGCAGTATTTT.

This clonotype has ten or more counts. The chain couples TRBV5-1 to TRBJ2-3, with TRBD2 identical over 8 bases. V shed 0 bases, J shed 5 bases, and the junction held 14 bases outside the gene matches. This CDR3 is 18 amino acids long. Germline CDR1 reads SGHRS; CDR2 reads YFSETQ. The CDR3 bases are TGCGCCAGCAGCTTGGTAGGGCGCCGTGCGGGGGGAAGAGATACGCAGTATTTT. It encodes CASSLVGRRAGGRDTQYF.

This clonotype has a count of ten or more. V usage is TRBV5-1 and J usage is TRBJ1-1; 7 nucleotides line up with TRBD1. V lost 1 base to trimming and J lost 1 base; unmatched junction nucleotides: 4. The CDR3 is 15 residues long. From germline, CDR1 is SGHRS and CDR2 YFSETQ. CDR3 loop: CASSLQGVPNTEAFF. The CDR3 DNA follows: TGCGCCAGCAGCTTGCAGGGGGTGCCGAACACTGAAGCTTTCTTT.

This clonotype has a handful of counts. J is TRBJ2-3 and V is TRBV19, with 9 bases matching TRBD2. The CDR3 spans 14 residues. The V gene's germline CDR1 is LNHDA and CDR2 SQIVND (reference sequence). Unmatched junction bases numbered 7, after V lost 4 bases and J lost 8 bases. Here the CDR3 DNA reads TGTGCCAGTAGTAGCCTAGCGGGGCGGGGTACGCAGTATTTT. This gives the protein CASSSLAGRGTQYF.

This clonotype was recorded many times. The rearrangement links TRBV18 to TRBJ1-3; D is unresolved. The CDR3 totals 16 residues. The germline V gene encodes CDR1 KGHSH and CDR2 LQKENI. Trimming stripped 5 bases from V and 0 bases from J, with 14 bases between. The CDR3 spells CASSSHGSFSGNTIYF. The CDR3 DNA follows: TGTGCCAGCTCATCTCACGGATCCTTCTCTGGAAACACCATATATTTT.

This clonotype was found many times. The chain uses TRBV20-1 and TRBJ2-1; TRBD2 matches 7 bases. V lost 1 base, J lost 7 bases, and 4 bases stayed unmatched. Germline V gene lookup returns CDR1 DFQATT and CDR2 SNEGSKA (reference sequence). The CDR3 extends over 13 amino acids. CDR3 loop: CSARVNGRNEQFF. CDR3 bases: TGCAGTGCTAGAGTAAACGGGAGGAATGAGCAGTTCTTC.

This clonotype has ten or more counts. The chain combines TRBV12-3 or TRBV12-4 with TRBJ2-1, with 11 bases aligning to TRBD2. This CDR3 is 15 amino acids long. Losses at the gene ends were 4 bases for V and 4 bases for J; bases not matched to a gene: 3. CDR3 coding DNA: TGTGCCAGCAGTTGGTTAGCGGGGGGGTACAATGAGCAGTTCTTC. Its protein product is CASSWLAGGYNEQFF.

This clonotype showed up many times. J is TRBJ2-2 and V is TRBV4-3, with D tentatively TRBD1 (5 bases). CDR3 size: 16 residues. Germline-derived CDR1 and CDR2 are LGHNA and YSLEER. Trimming stripped 1 base from V and 2 bases from J, with 11 bases between. The CDR3 spells CASSQGTDINTGELFF. DNA of the CDR3: TGCGCCAGCAGCCAAGGGACGGACATTAACACCGGGGAGCTGTTTTTT.

Notes on this clonotype: A much larger clone is a single base away; this may be a read error. This chain links TRBV7-2 with TRBJ2-1; no clear D. Germline values: CDR1 SGHTA, CDR2 FQGNSA. Trimming shortened V by 5 bases and J by 5 bases, and 4 bases separated the two germline ends. The CDR3 is 11 amino acids. In DNA form, the CDR3 reads TGTGCCAGCAGCACTAACAATGAGCAGTTCTTC. Encoded protein: CASSTNNEQFF.

This clonotype was recorded many times. The chain couples TRBV16 to TRBJ2-7, with D perhaps TRBD1 (6 bases). With 6 bases removed from V and 3 bases from J, the gap between germline ends came to 15 bases. This CDR3 region has 14 residues. CDR1 is KGHSY and CDR2 is FQNENV in the germline V gene. CDR3 amino acids: CASSPRAGDYEQYF. The CDR3 nucleotides read TGTGCCAGCAGTCCCCGGGCAGGGGACTACGAGCAGTACTTC.

This clonotype has at least ten counts. The rearrangement joins TRBV7-8 to TRBJ2-5; TRBD1 matches 9 bases. The CDR3 runs to 16 residues. With 5 bases clipped from V and 2 bases from J, the junction kept 9 bases outside the gene matches. The V gene's germline CDR1 is SGHVS and CDR2 FQNEAQ. The CDR3 here is CASSKPGTGLQETQYF. In DNA form, the CDR3 reads TGTGCCAGCAGCAAGCCGGGGACAGGGCTACAAGAGACCCAGTACTTC.